This T cell receptor beta chain was retrieved from a study of beta chain features in type 1 diabetes. TCRB transcripts that were expressed got sequenced, as all of the isolated RNA had been reverse transcribed. Here immunoSEQ multiplex PCR was the method, and the copy in TCRdb shows in-frame clones only, minus some. The data contain approximately 150,000 clones, less than 10% of them seen just once; the ten biggest clones take up about 0.6%. The germline V gene has CDR1 SEHNR and CDR2 FQNEAQ (reference sequence). The CDR3 has 14 residues. Trimming cost V 1 base and J 6 bases, with 13 bases left between them. In this sample, this clone turned up a few times. Populations isolated by sorting all had purity greater than 95%.

The chain couples TRBV7-9 to TRBJ2-7; a possible D gene is TRBD1 (5 bases). The sample comprised central memory CD4+ T cells from blood. The sequence came from a woman aged 40-49 years in good health. The CDR3 sequence is CASSLEAGPTEQYF. Here the CDR3 DNA reads TGTGCCAGCAGCTTAGAGGCAGGGCCTACCGAGCAGTACTTC.